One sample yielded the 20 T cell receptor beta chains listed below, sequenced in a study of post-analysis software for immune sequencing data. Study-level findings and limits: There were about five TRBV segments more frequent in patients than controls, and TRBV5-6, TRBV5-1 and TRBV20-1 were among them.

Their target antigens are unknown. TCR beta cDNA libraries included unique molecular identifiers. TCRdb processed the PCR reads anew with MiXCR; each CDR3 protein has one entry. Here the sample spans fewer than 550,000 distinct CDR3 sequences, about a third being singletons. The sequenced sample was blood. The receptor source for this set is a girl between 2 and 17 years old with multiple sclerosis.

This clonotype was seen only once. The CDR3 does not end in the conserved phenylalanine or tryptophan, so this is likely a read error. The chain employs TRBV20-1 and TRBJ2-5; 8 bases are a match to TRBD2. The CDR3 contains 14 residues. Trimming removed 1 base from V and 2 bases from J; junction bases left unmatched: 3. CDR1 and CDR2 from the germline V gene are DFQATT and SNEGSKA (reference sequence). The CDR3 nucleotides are TGCAGTGCTAGAGGGATAGCGGGGCAAGAGACCCAGTACTGC. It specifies CSARGIAGQETQYC.

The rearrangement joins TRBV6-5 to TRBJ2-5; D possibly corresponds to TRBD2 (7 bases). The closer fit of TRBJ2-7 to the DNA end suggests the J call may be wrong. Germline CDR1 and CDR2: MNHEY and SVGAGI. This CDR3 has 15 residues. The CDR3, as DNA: TGTGCCAGCAGCATAATAAATTATAGGGGGGGCGAGCAGTACTTC. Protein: CASSIINYRGGEQYF.

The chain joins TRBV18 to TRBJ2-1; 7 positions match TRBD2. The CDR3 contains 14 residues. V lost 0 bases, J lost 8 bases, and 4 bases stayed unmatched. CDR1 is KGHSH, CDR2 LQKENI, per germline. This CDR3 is CASSPPYGGDEQFF. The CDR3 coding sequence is TGTGCCAGCTCACCACCCTATGGGGGGGATGAGCAGTTCTTC.

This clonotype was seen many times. Here the CDR3 DNA reads TGCAGCGTTGTCAGCCGAGGGTACGAGCAGTACTTC. Translated, it gives CSVVSRGYEQYF. The chain combines TRBV29-1 with TRBJ2-7; TRBD2 might be the D (5 bases). Germline V CDR1 and CDR2: SQVTM, ANQGSEA. The CDR3 length is 12 residues. Trimming pared 4 bases from V and 4 bases from J, leaving 11 bases between.

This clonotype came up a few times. Here the CDR3 reads CSVSEGPGELFF. CDR3 nucleotides: TGCAGCGTTTCGGAAGGTCCCGGGGAGCTGTTTTTT. V usage is TRBV29-1 and J usage is TRBJ2-2, with D unresolved. Germline V lookup: CDR1 SQVTM, CDR2 ANQGSEA. The V and J ends lost 5 bases and 6 bases respectively, with 10 bases between them. CDR3 length: 12 amino acids.

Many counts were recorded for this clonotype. The CDR3 protein is CASSTSSAIQETQYF. The CDR3, as DNA: TGTGCCAGCAGTACCAGTTCGGCTATTCAAGAGACCCAGTACTTC. The V and J genes are TRBV12-3 or TRBV12-4 and TRBJ2-5, with D unclear. The CDR3 length is 15 residues. V lost 5 bases to trimming and J lost 2 bases, with 15 bases between them.

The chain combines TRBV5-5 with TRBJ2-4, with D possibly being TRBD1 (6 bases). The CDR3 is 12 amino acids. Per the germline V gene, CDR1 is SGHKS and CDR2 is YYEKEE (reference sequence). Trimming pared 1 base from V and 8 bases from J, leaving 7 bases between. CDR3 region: CASSLQGYIQYF. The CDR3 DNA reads TGTGCCAGCAGCTTGCAGGGGTACATTCAGTACTTC.

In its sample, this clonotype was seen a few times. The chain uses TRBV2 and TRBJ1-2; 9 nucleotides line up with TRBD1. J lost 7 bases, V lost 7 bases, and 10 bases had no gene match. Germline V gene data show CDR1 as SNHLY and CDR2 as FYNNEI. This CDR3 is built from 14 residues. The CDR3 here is CASKTGGYLSGYTF. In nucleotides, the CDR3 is TGTGCCAGCAAGACAGGGGGATATTTGAGTGGCTACACCTTC.

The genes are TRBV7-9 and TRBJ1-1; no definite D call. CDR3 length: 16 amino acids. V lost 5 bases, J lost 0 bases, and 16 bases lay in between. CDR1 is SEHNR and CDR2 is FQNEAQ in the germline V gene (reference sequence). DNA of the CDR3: TGTGCCAGCAGCCAGACCGTCGGACGGGTGAACACTGAAGCTTTCTTT. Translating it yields CASSQTVGRVNTEAFF. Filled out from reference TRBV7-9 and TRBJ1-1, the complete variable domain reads DTGVSQNPRHKITKRGQNVTFRCDPISEHNRLYWYRQTLGQGPEFLTYFQNEAQLEKSRLLSDRFSAERPKGSFSTLEIQRTEQGDSAMYLCASSQTVGRVNTEAFFGQGTRLTVV.

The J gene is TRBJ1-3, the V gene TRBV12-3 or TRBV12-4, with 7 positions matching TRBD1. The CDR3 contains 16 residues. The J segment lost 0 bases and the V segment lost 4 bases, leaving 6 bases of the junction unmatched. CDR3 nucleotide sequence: TGTGCCAGCAGTTCGGGGACAGCCAGCTCTGGAAACACCATATATTTT. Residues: CASSSGTASSGNTIYF.

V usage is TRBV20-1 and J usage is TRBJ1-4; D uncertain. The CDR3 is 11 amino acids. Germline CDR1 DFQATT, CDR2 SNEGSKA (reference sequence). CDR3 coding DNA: TGCAGCATAAGAAGTAATGAAAAACTGTTTTTT. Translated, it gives CSIRSNEKLFF.

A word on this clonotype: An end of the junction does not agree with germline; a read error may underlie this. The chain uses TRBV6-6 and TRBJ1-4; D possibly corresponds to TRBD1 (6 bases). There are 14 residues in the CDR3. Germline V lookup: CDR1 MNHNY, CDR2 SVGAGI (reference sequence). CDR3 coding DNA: TGTGTCAGCAGGCTTGGGGGGCCGAGTGAAAAACTGTTTTTT. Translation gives CVSRLGGPSEKLFF.

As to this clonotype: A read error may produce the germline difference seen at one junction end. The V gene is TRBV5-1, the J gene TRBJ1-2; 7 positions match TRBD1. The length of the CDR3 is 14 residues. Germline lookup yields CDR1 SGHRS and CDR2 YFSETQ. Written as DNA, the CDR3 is TGCGCCAGCAGCTGGGACAGTCCTAACTATGGCTACGCCTTC. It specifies CASSWDSPNYGYAF.

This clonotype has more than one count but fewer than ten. For the CDR3, the DNA is TGCGCCAGCAGCCAAGTTTTTTTCGAGACCCAGTACTTC. Amino acids: CASSQVFFETQYF. The chain carries TRBV4-1 and TRBJ2-5; D ambiguous. Trimming left V 1 base short and J 5 bases short, with 8 bases between. Germline-derived CDR1 and CDR2 are MGHRA and YSYEKL. The CDR3 covers 13 residues.

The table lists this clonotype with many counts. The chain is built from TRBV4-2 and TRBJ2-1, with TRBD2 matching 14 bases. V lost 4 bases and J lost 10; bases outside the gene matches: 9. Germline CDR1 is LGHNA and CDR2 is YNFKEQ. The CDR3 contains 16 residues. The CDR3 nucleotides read TGTGCCAGCAGCCCCCGACTAGCGGGGGGGCCGGGGGAGCAGTTCTTC. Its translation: CASSPRLAGGPGEQFF.

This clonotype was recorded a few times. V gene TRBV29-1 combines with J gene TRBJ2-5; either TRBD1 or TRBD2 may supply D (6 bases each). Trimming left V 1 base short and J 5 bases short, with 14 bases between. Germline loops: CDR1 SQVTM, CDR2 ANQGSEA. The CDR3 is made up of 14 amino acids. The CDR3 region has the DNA TGCAGCGTTGAAGCCCGGGGGCGCGTGGAGACCCAGTACTTC. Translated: CSVEARGRVETQYF.

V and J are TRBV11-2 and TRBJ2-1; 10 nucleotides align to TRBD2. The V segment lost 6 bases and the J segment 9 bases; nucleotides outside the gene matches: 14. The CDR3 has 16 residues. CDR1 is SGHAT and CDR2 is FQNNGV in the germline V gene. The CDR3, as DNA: TGTGCCAGCAGTTATTCTCTCCAGCGGGGGGGTGGTGAGCAGTTCTTC. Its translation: CASSYSLQRGGGEQFF.

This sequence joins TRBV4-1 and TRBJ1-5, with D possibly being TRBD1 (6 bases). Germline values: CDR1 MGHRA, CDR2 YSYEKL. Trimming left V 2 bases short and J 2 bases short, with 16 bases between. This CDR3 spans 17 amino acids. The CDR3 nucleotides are TGCGCCAGCAGCCAAATCCCGGGACACGGGGGCAATCAGCCCCAGCATTTT. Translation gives CASSQIPGHGGNQPQHF.

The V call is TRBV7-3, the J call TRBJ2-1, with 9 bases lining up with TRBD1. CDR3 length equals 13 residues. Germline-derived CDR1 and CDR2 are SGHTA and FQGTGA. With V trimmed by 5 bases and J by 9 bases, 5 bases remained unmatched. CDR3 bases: TGTGCCAGCAGCCGGGACAGGGCGGGTGAGCAGTTCTTC. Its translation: CASSRDRAGEQFF.

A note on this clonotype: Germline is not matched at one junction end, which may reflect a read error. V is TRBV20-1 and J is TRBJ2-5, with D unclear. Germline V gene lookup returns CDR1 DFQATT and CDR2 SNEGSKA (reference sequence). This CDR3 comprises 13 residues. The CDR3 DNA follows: TGCAGTGCTGCCGGAAACTCCCAAGAGGCCCAGTACTTC. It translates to CSAAGNSQEAQYF.